This TCR beta chain was captured by sequencing in a study of blood T cell repertoires in COVID-19. The V and J ends lost 4 bases and 4 bases respectively, with 15 bases between them. The CDR3 covers 15 residues. In germline, CDR1 is SGHKS, CDR2 YYEKEE (reference sequence). Libraries were prepared by immunoSEQ multiplex PCR; TCRdb keeps only in-frame clonotypes and omits some of them. The table shows approximately 130,000 clones, with around 87% occurring only once. The chain combines TRBV5-5 with TRBJ2-1; D is possibly TRBD2 (6 bases). The specimen sequenced was peripheral blood. This receptor was taken from a man in his 70s with active or convalescent COVID-19. This CDR3 is CASSISGTSYNEQFF. The CDR3 DNA sequence: TGTGCCAGCAGCATTAGCGGTACCTCGTACAATGAGCAGTTCTTC.